The next 14 T cell receptor beta chains were all read from a single sample in a study of OX40 agonist ivuxolimab in advanced cancers. TCRdb's copy holds only in-frame clones and misses some; the assay was immunoSEQ multiplex PCR. The sample has tens of thousands of clones; around 94% are singletons. Sequencing used CD4+ or CD8+ T cells sorted from blood, obtained in a trial of the OX40 agonist ivuxolimab. These receptors all stem from an adult with an advanced solid tumor such as melanoma, head and neck, liver or kidney cancer.

This chain connects TRBV11-2 to TRBJ1-2; D not resolved. This CDR3 is built from 11 residues. The germline gives CDR1 SGHAT, CDR2 FQNNGV. V was clipped by 0 bases and J by 4 bases, with 0 bases between them. The CDR3 DNA follows: TGTGCCAGCAGCTTAGACTATGGCTACACCTTC. Its protein product is CASSLDYGYTF.

The chain carries TRBV7-9 and TRBJ2-1, with D maybe TRBD2 (5 bases). V was cut by 8 bases and J by 4 bases, with 18 bases left in between. Per the germline V gene, CDR1 is SEHNR and CDR2 is FQNEAQ (reference sequence). The CDR3 has 15 residues. The CDR3 DNA reads as TGTGCCAGCGGCGCGCCGGGATCTATTTACAATGAGCAGTTCTTC. Translating gives CASGAPGSIYNEQFF.

This rearrangement joins TRBV2 to TRBJ1-1, with D perhaps TRBD1 (6 bases). The CDR3 has 15 residues. Germline V lookup: CDR1 SNHLY, CDR2 FYNNEI. The V and J ends lost 0 bases and 5 bases respectively, with 13 bases between them. CDR3 sequence: CASSEAVGGGTEAFF. The CDR3 DNA follows: TGTGCCAGCAGTGAAGCTGTGGGGGGCGGGACTGAAGCTTTCTTT.

CDR3 loop: CASSELGGAAREKLFF. The CDR3 coding sequence is TGTGCCAGCAGTGAATTGGGGGGGGCGGCGCGGGAAAAACTGTTTTTT. The chain recombines TRBV2 with TRBJ1-4; the D gene is possibly TRBD1 (6 bases). The CDR3 spans 16 residues. The germline V gene has CDR1 SNHLY and CDR2 FYNNEI. The germline V and J ends were trimmed by 2 bases and 8 bases, with 18 bases remaining between them.

The chain carries TRBV6-5 and TRBJ2-7; 9 positions match TRBD2. CDR3 length: 15 residues. Germline lookup yields CDR1 MNHEY and CDR2 SVGAGI. Trimming at V came to 6 bases and at J to 2 bases, leaving 8 bases not matched to a gene. The CDR3 bases are TGTGCCAGCAGAGTCTCTAGCGGGGCAGCCTACGAGCAGTACTTC. As protein: CASRVSSGAAYEQYF.

Written as DNA, the CDR3 is TGTGCCAGCAGTTACTCGGCAGGGACAGGGACCCAGTACTTC. This sequence encodes CASSYSAGTGTQYF. The V call is TRBV6-5, the J call TRBJ2-5; 8 bases map to TRBD1. The CDR3 extends over 14 amino acids. CDR1 and CDR2 from the germline V gene are MNHEY and SVGAGI. Trimming at V came to 0 bases and at J to 7 bases, leaving 4 bases not matched to a gene.

This chain joins TRBV7-2 and TRBJ1-5; TRBD1 might be the D (6 bases). The CDR3 is 19 residues long. The germline CDR1 and CDR2 sequences are SGHTA and FQGNSA. Deletions cut 5 bases from V and 2 bases from J, with 25 bases between. The CDR3 DNA reads as TGTGCCAGCAGCCGAAGTGATGGCAGGGGAGAAGGTGGCAATCAGCCCCAGCATTTT. Residues: CASSRSDGRGEGGNQPQHF.

The rearrangement uses TRBV4-2 and TRBJ2-5, with D tentatively TRBD1 or TRBD2 (5 bases each). The germline CDR1 and CDR2 sequences are LGHNA and YNFKEQ. Trimming shortened V by 1 base and J by 11 bases, and 17 bases separated the two germline ends. The CDR3 is 14 residues long. CDR3 sequence reads: CASSQVEAVGEQYF. The DNA of the CDR3 is TGTGCCAGCAGCCAAGTTGAGGCGGTGGGGGAGCAGTACTTC.

V usage is TRBV19 and J usage is TRBJ2-7, with D unresolved. Trimming removed 2 bases from V and 7 bases from J, with 15 bases in between. CDR1 LNHDA and CDR2 SQIVND come from the germline V gene (reference sequence). CDR3 length equals 14 residues. The CDR3 is CASSINGPPGEQYF. CDR3 nucleotide sequence: TGTGCCAGTAGTATAAACGGACCTCCCGGAGAGCAGTACTTC.

J is TRBJ2-7 and V is TRBV27; D perhaps matches TRBD2 (6 bases). The CDR3 totals 12 residues. Germline V gene data show CDR1 as MNHEY and CDR2 as SMNVEV (reference sequence). The V gene lost 10 bases and the J gene lost 5 bases, with 15 bases spanning the gap. This CDR3 reads CATRGLANEQYF. In DNA, the CDR3 is TGTGCCACCCGGGGGTTAGCCAACGAGCAGTACTTC.

The rearrangement links TRBV9 to TRBJ1-4, with D unclear. Trimming shortened V by 0 bases and J by 5 bases, and 8 bases separated the two germline ends. CDR3 size: 14 residues. Looked up from germline, CDR1 is SGDLS and CDR2 is YYNGEE. CDR3 protein: CASSVGDGNEKLFF. CDR3 DNA: TGTGCCAGCAGCGTAGGAGACGGGAATGAAAAACTGTTTTTT.

The gene calls are TRBV18 and TRBJ2-5; D is ambiguous. Between the trimmed V and J ends, which lost 0 bases and 1 base, there was a span of 6 bases. Germline V lookup: CDR1 KGHSH, CDR2 LQKENI. CDR3 size: 14 residues. CDR3 bases: TGTGCCAGCTCACCACCGGCCAGCCAAGAGACCCAGTACTTC. Its protein product is CASSPPASQETQYF.

The V call is TRBV21-1, the J call TRBJ2-2. TRBV21-1 is recorded as a pseudogene. The CDR3 covers 12 residues. CDR3 bases: TGTGCCAGCAGCAAAGAGGCCGGGGAGCTGTTTTTT. Encoded protein: CASSKEAGELFF.

The CDR3 DNA is TGTGCCAGCACCGGGACAAAAGGGACTGAGCAGTTCTTC. Protein: CASTGTKGTEQFF. The rearrangement joins TRBV6-5 to TRBJ2-1, with D maybe TRBD1 (6 bases). The CDR3 runs 13 residues. The ends were cut back, 7 bases at V and 9 bases at J, with 16 bases in the middle. Germline values: CDR1 MNHEY, CDR2 SVGAGI.